The source of this T cell receptor (beta chain) is a study of blood T cell repertoires in COVID-19 (TCRdb year 2020). Regarding the complete study: The collaborator samples originated in the United States, Italy and Spain and spanned the acute and convalescent phases of COVID-19. Where available, HLA class I and class II types were obtained from metadata supplied by the sample provider rather than from assay-based typing. The prospective study material was composed of cDNA or gDNA derived from T cells, B-cell-depleted T cells, or PBMCs. The dataset comprised deeply sampled blood TCRbeta repertoires from subjects exposed to, actively infected with, or recovered from COVID-19. The repertoires were made available in a free public database intended to serve as a resource for research on the immune response to SARS-CoV-2. Sample metadata almost always included a de-identified subject ID, COVID-19 status, age in years and sex. Samples were obtained from the ongoing ImmuneRACE study (first 160 participants) and from about 1,300 subjects provided by 6 global collaborators.

TCRbeta CDR3 regions were amplified from genomic DNA using the immunoSEQ Assay, a bias-controlled multiplex PCR. Regarding the original processing steps: Within the assay, amplification of reference gene primers was used to estimate how many nucleated cells each sample contained. Sequence reads were collapsed and filtered to measure the absolute abundance of every unique TCRbeta CDR3 rearrangement. For each sample, productive Simpson clonality was calculated by taking the square root of Simpson's diversity index across productive rearrangements. Entries here come from immuneACCESS through TCRdb and include only in-frame sequences with V and J called. Some clones fail to appear in such tables; in the studies checked, an unresolved V gene covers under half of the shortfall, and the cause of the remainder is unknown. V and J calls and clone size are as listed in that table; D and trimming were resolved from the DNA. Present in this sample are some 300,000 clones, less than 90% of which were seen just once. The top ten clones comprise about an eighth of the sample.

This clone showed up just once. This receptor's antigen is unknown. Per-base qualities were not stored, and no clone one base away is much larger. CDR1 and CDR2 are drawn from the germline V gene: SQVTM, ANQGSEA. Trimming at the junction amounts to 6 bases on V and 3 bases on J, and the germline ends lie 15 bases apart. The CDR3 goes from the cysteine to the phenylalanine over 14 residues. Of all the DNA, just the CDR3 is kept, 42 bases in frame from base 1. Study-level results and caveats: How much clinical and demographic metadata was included differed by source and by participant, and the metadata was provided uncurated.

In Seattle, one collaborating source enrolled patients while the infection was active and tracked those patients longitudinally over the course of disease. Each collaborating institution followed its own protocols to collect whole blood in K2EDTA tubes. For TCRbeta analysis, collaborators shipped samples as frozen whole blood, isolated PBMCs, or DNA extracted from either of those sample types. This receptor was taken from a woman in her seventies with COVID-19, enrolled during active disease. This sequence uses TRBV29-1 and TRBJ2-1, and perhaps TRBD2 as D gene, on 7 matching bases. The sequenced sample consisted of peripheral blood. The nucleotides are TGCAGCGTCGCGGGGGCCCCGAACTACAATGAGCAGTTCTTC. Translated, it gives CSVAGAPNYNEQFF.